This T cell receptor (beta chain) is from a study of blood T cell repertoires in COVID-19. This table comes from immunoSEQ multiplex PCR, and its TCRdb copy is limited to in-frame clones, with some not included. The table lists roughly 300,000 clones, 65% to 90% of them singletons. The CDR3 loop spans 13 amino acids. The ends lost 7 bases at V and 5 bases at J; junction bases unmatched: 8. From germline, CDR1 is LGHDT and CDR2 YNNKEL (reference sequence). The chain combines TRBV3-1 (or the pseudogene TRBV3-2) with TRBJ2-7, with 7 bases fitting TRBD1. Sequencing was performed on peripheral blood. The source is a human donor in a cohort sampled during active COVID-19. CDR3 in amino acids: CASNSRGQDEQYF. CDR3 bases: TGTGCCAGCAACTCGAGGGGGCAGGACGAGCAGTACTTC.